What follows are 30 T cell receptor beta chains derived from one specimen sequenced in a study of blood T cells in healthy people across ages. A J-beta primer mix and a sample-barcoded 5' primer were used in a second PCR of about 7 to 12 cycles. MiXCR, run by TCRdb on the 5' RACE reads, gives a single entry per CDR3 protein. Counted here are a few hundred thousand distinct CDR3 sequences, 50% to 60% occurring once; the ten biggest clones make up roughly 51%. The sequenced material came from blood. The receptors come from a man in his fifties or sixties in good health.

This chain uses TRBV20-1 with TRBJ2-3, with TRBD2 matching over 11 bases. The CDR3 is 16 residues long. Germline V gene lookup returns CDR1 DFQATT and CDR2 SNEGSKA (reference sequence). V shed 3 bases, J shed 1 base, and the junction held 6 bases outside the gene matches. CDR3 residues: CSASPSGGPRTDTQYF. CDR3 nucleotides: TGCAGTGCTAGTCCTAGCGGGGGGCCCCGCACAGATACGCAGTATTTT.

The chain combines TRBV10-2 with TRBJ1-2, with TRBD1 identical over 7 bases. The CDR3 spans 13 residues. Per germline, CDR1 WSHSY and CDR2 SAAADI. V trimming: 8 bases; J trimming: 2 bases; junction bases outside the gene matches: 5. The chain's CDR3 is CASGPGQNYGYTF. CDR3 bases: TGCGCCAGCGGTCCGGGACAGAACTATGGCTACACCTTC.

This clonotype was detected ten times or more. J is TRBJ2-7 and V is TRBV29-1, with D perhaps TRBD1 (6 bases). V lost 6 bases to trimming and J lost 4 bases, with 19 bases between them. This CDR3 contains 14 residues. Germline V gene sequence: CDR1 SQVTM, CDR2 ANQGSEA. The CDR3 loop reads CSVPGRGGIYEQYF. The CDR3 DNA is TGCAGCGTCCCCGGCAGGGGCGGTATTTACGAGCAGTACTTC.

Concerning this clonotype itself: Given a much more abundant clone one base away, this may be a read error. The chain employs TRBV7-2 and TRBJ2-7, with a possible D match to TRBD2 (5 bases). Germline CDR1 and CDR2: SGHTA and FQGNSA. V lost 5 bases and J 2 bases, leaving 13 bases between the germline ends. The CDR3 is made up of 14 amino acids. The CDR3 DNA reads as TGTGCCAGCAGCGCCAGAAGGGAGCCCTACGAGCAGTACTTC. This translates into CASSARREPYEQYF.

The genes are TRBV12-3 or TRBV12-4 and TRBJ2-7; 13 bases match TRBD2. The CDR3 extends over 19 amino acids. J was trimmed by 2 bases and V by 0 bases; bases with no gene match: 10. The CDR3 DNA follows: TGTGCCAGCAGTTTAGCGCGAGGGGGACTAGCGGGGCGAACCTACGAGCAGTACTTC. This gives the protein CASSLARGGLAGRTYEQYF.

The V gene is TRBV6-5, the J gene TRBJ2-5; D is possibly TRBD2 (5 bases). The germline CDR1 and CDR2 sequences are MNHEY and SVGAGI. The V end was cut by 8 bases, the J end by 5 bases, with 9 bases between. The CDR3 length is 11 residues. This CDR3 is CASVRGETQYF. DNA for the CDR3: TGTGCCAGCGTTCGGGGTGAGACCCAGTACTTC.

This chain uses TRBV6-1 with TRBJ1-2; D unresolved. The CDR3 has 13 amino acids. Germline-derived CDR1 and CDR2 are MNHNS and SASEGT. Trimming left V 7 bases short and J 4 bases short, with 13 bases between. The chain's CDR3 is CASTTAGSYGYTF. The CDR3 DNA follows: TGTGCCAGCACTACCGCCGGGTCCTATGGCTACACCTTC.

The table lists this clonotype with many counts. The V gene is TRBV28, the J gene TRBJ2-7; D might be TRBD2 (7 bases). V lost 5 bases to trimming and J lost 3 bases, with 14 bases between them. Germline V CDR1 and CDR2: MDHEN, SYDVKM. CDR3 length equals 14 residues. CDR3 sequence: CASSIGGALYEQYF. CDR3 nucleotides: TGTGCCAGCAGTATTGGGGGGGCACTCTACGAGCAGTACTTC.

This clonotype turned up a few times. A much larger clone is a single base away; this may be a read error. This sequence joins TRBV2 and TRBJ1-2, with no clear D. Trimming removed 8 bases at V and 8 bases at J, with 15 bases between. Germline loops: CDR1 SNHLY, CDR2 FYNNEI. The CDR3 contains 12 residues. The CDR3 loop reads CASRYGPEGYTF. The DNA for the CDR3 is TGTGCCAGCCGCTATGGGCCGGAGGGCTACACCTTC.

This clonotype was counted between two and nine times. The chain recombines TRBV7-2 with TRBJ2-7; TRBD1 aligns across 8 bases. The CDR3 length is 15 residues. Germline CDR1 and CDR2: SGHTA and FQGNSA. V lost 3 bases, J lost 7 bases, and 11 bases stayed unmatched. The CDR3: CASSLAGGTYNEQYF. CDR3 in DNA: TGTGCCAGCAGCTTGGCAGGGGGCACCTACAATGAGCAGTACTTC.

This sequence joins TRBV3-1 and TRBJ2-3; possibly TRBD1 for D (5 bases). CDR3 length equals 16 residues. Per the germline V gene, CDR1 is LGHDT and CDR2 is YNNKEL (reference sequence). Trimming cost V 0 bases and J 2 bases, with 12 bases left between them. CDR3 sequence reads: CASSQDLRGTTDTQYF. CDR3 coding DNA: TGTGCCAGCAGCCAAGATCTAAGGGGCACCACAGATACGCAGTATTTT.

In DNA form, the CDR3 reads TGCAGTGCTAGAGGGGCGGAGGCGCAAGAGACCCAGTACTTC. It is translated as CSARGAEAQETQYF. This chain uses TRBV20-1 with TRBJ2-5; the D gene is possibly TRBD2 (5 bases). Trimming took 1 base from V and 2 from J, leaving 11 bases between them. In germline, CDR1 is DFQATT, CDR2 SNEGSKA (reference sequence). The CDR3 consists of 14 residues.

This rearrangement joins TRBV25-1 to TRBJ2-7; D perhaps matches TRBD1 (6 bases). The CDR3 is 14 amino acids. CDR1 is MGHDK and CDR2 is SYGVNS in the germline V gene. Trimming shortened V by 1 base and J by 2 bases, and 9 bases separated the two germline ends. CDR3 in amino acids: CASSEFGDTYEQYF. As DNA, the CDR3 is TGTGCCAGCAGTGAATTTGGGGACACCTACGAGCAGTACTTC.

The J gene is TRBJ2-3, the V gene TRBV4-3; 9 bases are a match to TRBD1. This CDR3 contains 16 residues. The J segment lost 4 bases and the V segment lost 3 bases, leaving 8 bases of the junction unmatched. The germline CDR1 and CDR2 sequences are LGHNA and YSLEER. The CDR3 loop reads CASSQRGTGWADTQYF. The CDR3 DNA sequence: TGCGCCAGCAGCCAGAGGGGGACAGGGTGGGCAGATACGCAGTATTTT.

This clonotype was found a few times. The V gene is TRBV11-2, the J gene TRBJ2-3; D possibly matches TRBD1 or TRBD2 (7 bases each). Between the trimmed V and J ends, which lost 5 bases and 6 bases, there was a span of 21 bases. This CDR3 comprises 16 residues. The germline gives CDR1 SGHAT, CDR2 FQNNGV. The CDR3 reads CASSLASGKQGDTQYF. CDR3 bases: TGTGCCAGCAGCCTAGCGAGCGGGAAACAGGGGGATACGCAGTATTTT.

The V gene is TRBV6-2 or TRBV6-3, the J gene TRBJ2-7; D is undetermined. The germline gives CDR1 MNHEY, CDR2 SVGEGT. This CDR3 has 14 residues. The ends were cut back, 0 bases at V and 6 bases at J, with 12 bases in the middle. The CDR3: CASSYSGVAGEQYF. The CDR3 region has the DNA TGTGCCAGCAGTTACTCTGGGGTAGCCGGCGAGCAGTACTTC.

Many counts were recorded for this clonotype. V gene TRBV29-1 combines with J gene TRBJ2-3, with D possibly matching TRBD2 (6 bases). Germline V lookup: CDR1 SQVTM, CDR2 ANQGSEA. Trimming removed 7 bases from V and 1 base from J, with 12 bases in between. The CDR3 sequence is 13 residues long. CDR3 residues: CSARGPGTDTQYF. DNA of the CDR3: TGCAGCGCGCGGGGCCCAGGCACAGATACGCAGTATTTT.

The V and J genes are TRBV7-9 and TRBJ2-5; 9 bases agree with TRBD1. Trimming at V came to 5 bases and at J to 2 bases, leaving 6 bases not matched to a gene. This CDR3 has 15 residues. Per the germline V gene, CDR1 is SEHNR and CDR2 is FQNEAQ (reference sequence). The CDR3 DNA is TGTGCCAGCAGCCGGGGACAGGGTTCTCAAGAGACCCAGTACTTC. Translated: CASSRGQGSQETQYF.

In its sample, this clonotype was seen a few times. V usage is TRBV2 and J usage is TRBJ2-1; 13 nucleotides line up with TRBD2. This CDR3 comprises 16 residues. CDR1 and CDR2 from the germline V gene are SNHLY and FYNNEI. The ends lost 4 bases at V and 8 bases at J; junction bases unmatched: 8. The DNA of the CDR3 is TGTGCCAGCAGTGGGGGGGGACTAGCGGGAAGGGATGAGCAGTTCTTC. Protein product: CASSGGGLAGRDEQFF.

The chain carries TRBV28 and TRBJ1-5; maybe TRBD1 (6 bases). The CDR3 is 14 amino acids. Germline values: CDR1 MDHEN, CDR2 SYDVKM. V was pared by 5 bases and J by 6 bases, with 14 bases between. The CDR3 sequence: CASSVQQGFQPQHF. The DNA of the CDR3 is TGTGCCAGCAGTGTACAACAGGGTTTTCAGCCCCAGCATTTT.

The chain is built from TRBV4-2 and TRBJ2-2; weak D call: TRBD1 (5 bases). Trimming took 0 bases from V and 0 from J, leaving 11 bases between them. The CDR3 extends over 17 amino acids. CDR1 is LGHNA and CDR2 is YNFKEQ in the germline V gene. The CDR3 region has the DNA TGTGCCAGCAGCCAAGATGGGGCAGCTTCGAACACCGGGGAGCTGTTTTTT. Translating it yields CASSQDGAASNTGELFF.

Details on this clonotype: The germline gene is not matched at one end of the junction; a read error may be the cause. The gene calls are TRBV7-3 and TRBJ2-1; tentatively, D is TRBD2 (6 bases). This CDR3 contains 13 residues. Germline CDR1 SGHTA, CDR2 FQGTGA. The DNA for the CDR3 is TGCGCCAGCAGCTTAGGAGGGTATGATGAGCAGTTCTTC. Protein: CASSLGGYDEQFF.

The sample holds one count of this clonotype. The chain uses TRBV6-5 and TRBJ1-2; 10 bases line up with TRBD1. The ends lost 5 bases at V and 8 bases at J; junction bases unmatched: 8. Germline loops: CDR1 MNHEY, CDR2 SVGAGI. This CDR3 contains 14 residues. For the CDR3, the DNA is TGTGCCAGCAGTCCGACAGGGGGCTTCGGGGGCTACACCTTC. It is translated as CASSPTGGFGGYTF.

Concerning this clonotype: Since no conserved phenylalanine or tryptophan closes the CDR3, a read error is the likely cause. J is TRBJ2-7 and V is TRBV7-2; the match to TRBD2 covers 7 bases. Germline assignment: CDR1 SGHTA and CDR2 FQGNSA. V shed 1 base, J shed 3 bases, and the junction held 9 bases outside the gene matches. The CDR3 has 16 residues. CDR3 nucleotide sequence: TGTGCCAGCAGCTTAGACCGGACTAGTGGGAGCTACGAGCAGTACTTG. It codes for CASSLDRTSGSYEQYL.

The chain joins TRBV6-2 or TRBV6-3 to TRBJ2-7; a possible D gene is TRBD2 (6 bases). CDR1 and CDR2 from the germline V gene are MNHEY and SVGEGT. The CDR3 sequence is 15 residues long. Trimming removed 5 bases from V and 10 bases from J, with 24 bases in between. For the CDR3, the DNA is TGTGCCAGCAGTCCGCGGGACCAGACGGCGGGAACCCAGTACTTC. As protein: CASSPRDQTAGTQYF.

The V gene is TRBV29-1, the J gene TRBJ2-1; 8 bases match TRBD2. The V gene's germline CDR1 is SQVTM and CDR2 ANQGSEA. The CDR3 spans 13 residues. With V trimmed by 7 bases and J by 3 bases, 5 bases remained unmatched. CDR3: CSGRGGGYNEQFF. CDR3 nucleotides: TGCAGCGGTCGGGGGGGCGGCTACAATGAGCAGTTCTTC.

The chain uses TRBV7-2 and TRBJ2-1; D unclear. The CDR3 runs to 13 residues. Germline assignment: CDR1 SGHTA and CDR2 FQGNSA. V lost 5 bases, J lost 6 bases, and 11 bases lay in between. The CDR3 loop is CASSLFRANEQFF. The CDR3, as DNA: TGTGCCAGCAGCCTTTTCCGTGCCAATGAGCAGTTCTTC.

This clonotype turned up a few times. The chain combines TRBV6-1 with TRBJ1-2; TRBD1 matches at 9 bases. The CDR3 runs 15 residues. The germline V gene has CDR1 MNHNS and CDR2 SASEGT. The V and J ends lost 1 base and 7 bases, in that order; junction bases with no gene match: 7. The CDR3 loop reads CASSEEVGQGRGYTF. CDR3 coding DNA: TGTGCCAGCAGTGAAGAAGTGGGACAGGGACGTGGCTACACCTTC.

The V gene is TRBV9, the J gene TRBJ1-4, with 9 bases that match TRBD1. CDR3 length: 15 amino acids. The V and J ends lost 4 bases and 7 bases, in that order; junction bases with no gene match: 8. Germline values: CDR1 SGDLS, CDR2 YYNGEE. CDR3 residues: CASSPKQGASEKLFF. In DNA form, the CDR3 reads TGTGCCAGCAGCCCAAAACAGGGGGCGTCTGAAAAACTGTTTTTT.

The rearrangement uses TRBV6-2 or TRBV6-3 and TRBJ1-2; no reliable D call. The CDR3 covers 11 residues. From germline, CDR1 is MNHEY and CDR2 SVGEGT. The ends were cut back, 6 bases at V and 11 bases at J, with 13 bases in the middle. CDR3 nucleotide sequence: TGTGCCAGCAGCCACTCGTCGGGGTACACCTTC. This encodes CASSHSSGYTF.